This T cell receptor (beta chain) comes out of a study of blood T cell repertoires in COVID-19. The CDR3 has 16 residues. Trimming removed 5 bases at V and 1 base at J, with 15 bases between. Germline CDR1 and CDR2: SGHAT and FQNNGV. Under the authors' procedure: Estimates of nucleated cell counts were drawn from the amplification of reference gene primers. Profiled with immunoSEQ multiplex PCR; TCRdb holds only in-frame clones, not every one. V and J calls and clone size are those listed in that table; D and trimming were worked out from the DNA. This sample yields some 150,000 clones, of which about 85% are seen a single time; 0.55% to 0.75% belongs to the top ten.

The clonotype was recovered from a man aged 60 to 69 with COVID-19, enrolled during active disease. This sequence joins TRBV11-2 and TRBJ2-1, with a possible D match to TRBD1 (6 bases). Sequenced sample: peripheral blood. This chain's CDR3 is CASSPIVGQSYNEQFF. The CDR3 DNA reads TGTGCCAGCAGCCCGATTGTGGGACAATCCTACAATGAGCAGTTCTTC. Complete variable domain (other parts from reference TRBV11-2 and TRBJ2-1): EAGVAQSPRYKIIEKRQSVAFWCNPISGHATLYWYQQILGQGPKLLIQFQNNGVVDDSQLPKDRFSAERLKGVDSTLKIQPAKLEDSAVYLCASSPIVGQSYNEQFFGPGTRLTVL.